This passage covers 21 T cell receptor beta chains from one sample sequenced in a study of blood T cell repertoires in COVID-19. Produced via immunoSEQ multiplex PCR; TCRdb's table is partial and in-frame only. The data contain approximately 330,000 clones, approximately 87% of them singletons. Sequencing used peripheral blood. These receptors originate from a woman aged 50 to 65 with active or convalescent COVID-19.

This clone was detected only once. The rearrangement joins TRBV6-5 to TRBJ2-7; TRBD1 matches at 8 bases. Germline V gene sequence: CDR1 MNHEY, CDR2 SVGAGI. V dropped 6 bases and J dropped 3; count of bases not matched to a gene: 4. The CDR3 is made up of 13 amino acids. The CDR3 here is CASSSTGGYEQYF. The CDR3 bases are TGTGCCAGCAGCAGCACAGGGGGCTACGAGCAGTACTTC.

The chain couples TRBV7-2 to TRBJ2-4; maybe TRBD2 (5 bases). Trimming took off 5 bases at V and 0 bases at J, with 8 bases between the two ends. This CDR3 spans 14 amino acids. Looked up from germline, CDR1 is SGHTA and CDR2 is FQGNSA. The CDR3 DNA reads as TGTGCCAGCAGCCTGGGAGTAGCCAAAAACATTCAGTACTTC. Translated, it gives CASSLGVAKNIQYF.

This clone was observed a few times. V gene TRBV11-1 combines with J gene TRBJ1-6; D is uncertain. The V gene lost 1 base and the J gene lost 4 bases, with 5 bases spanning the gap. Germline CDR1 and CDR2: SGHAT and FQDESV (reference sequence). The CDR3 length is 14 residues. The CDR3 DNA is TGTGCCAGCAGCTTAGAACAGTATAATTCACCCCTCCACTTT. Amino acid sequence: CASSLEQYNSPLHF.

V usage is TRBV7-3 and J usage is TRBJ2-1; D possibly corresponds to TRBD2 (6 bases). Germline CDR1 SGHTA, CDR2 FQGTGA. V was shortened by 5 bases and J by 8 bases, with 16 bases between the two germline ends. The CDR3 runs to 14 residues. The CDR3 DNA reads as TGTGCCAGCAGCCCCCTGGGGGGTTCCCATGAGCAGTTCTTC. Its translation is CASSPLGGSHEQFF.

This clone was counted once. V gene TRBV19 combines with J gene TRBJ2-2; the D is unclear. CDR1 and CDR2 (germline): LNHDA, SQIVND (reference sequence). The CDR3 has 12 amino acids. The V gene lost 6 bases and the J gene lost 3 bases, with 5 bases spanning the gap. As DNA, the CDR3 is TGTGCCAGTAGCTTCGACACCGGGGAGCTGTTTTTT. This translates into CASSFDTGELFF.

This chain connects TRBV27 to TRBJ2-7, with 9 positions matching TRBD1. V was pared by 6 bases and J by 4 bases, with 4 bases of the junction left unmatched. This CDR3 has 13 residues. CDR1 MNHEY and CDR2 SMNVEV come from the germline V gene (reference sequence). The CDR3 loop reads CASSPTGGYEQYF. CDR3 in DNA: TGTGCCAGCAGCCCGACAGGGGGGTACGAGCAGTACTTC.

The chain combines TRBV6-1 with TRBJ2-7; 14 nucleotides align to TRBD2. Trimming took 4 bases from V and 3 from J; bases not matched to a gene: 11. From germline, CDR1 is MNHNS and CDR2 SASEGT. CDR3 length: 18 amino acids. CDR3 sequence reads: CASSVGLAGVNLFYEQYF. The CDR3 coding sequence is TGTGCCAGCAGTGTGGGACTAGCGGGAGTTAATCTCTTCTACGAGCAGTACTTC.

The chain couples TRBV19 to TRBJ2-7; TRBD2 is a possible D gene (6 bases). Per the germline V gene, CDR1 is LNHDA and CDR2 is SQIVND (reference sequence). This CDR3 comprises 15 residues. V was trimmed by 2 bases and J by 0 bases, leaving 11 bases between them. The CDR3 region has the DNA TGTGCCAGTAGTATATTCGGCGGGGACTCCTACGAGCAGTACTTC. Translated, it gives CASSIFGGDSYEQYF.

The chain is built from TRBV7-2 and TRBJ2-5; the D gene is possibly TRBD1 (6 bases). The CDR3 length is 15 residues. The V gene's germline CDR1 is SGHTA and CDR2 FQGNSA. V dropped 5 bases and J dropped 7 bases, with 20 bases sitting between them. The CDR3 here is CASSPRTAPGWTQYF. DNA for the CDR3: TGTGCCAGCAGCCCACGGACAGCTCCAGGATGGACCCAGTACTTC.

As to this clone: Other DNA variants within this sample encode the same CDR3. The chain is built from TRBV5-4 and TRBJ2-5, with D hard to call. The CDR3 is 13 residues long. Trimming shortened V by 0 bases and J by 2 bases, and 5 bases separated the two germline ends. Germline V gene data show CDR1 as SGHNT and CDR2 as YYREEE (reference sequence). CDR3 protein: CASSLGQQETQYF. CDR3 nucleotide sequence: TGTGCCAGCAGCTTGGGGCAGCAAGAGACCCAGTACTTC.

CDR3 region: CASSPGLVDTEAFF. The CDR3 coding sequence is TGTGCCAGCAGCCCCGGACTCGTTGACACTGAAGCTTTCTTT. The chain carries TRBV9 and TRBJ1-1; D is ambiguous. V lost 4 bases, J lost 3 bases, and 13 bases lay in between. The germline gives CDR1 SGDLS, CDR2 YYNGEE. CDR3 length equals 14 residues.

J is TRBJ1-2 and V is TRBV7-2, with D hard to call. Trimming left V 5 bases short and J 7 bases short, with 17 bases between. This CDR3 is 14 amino acids long. Germline V CDR1 and CDR2: SGHTA, FQGNSA. Here the CDR3 reads CASSADGRRGGYTF. DNA of the CDR3: TGTGCCAGCAGCGCGGACGGCCGACGGGGTGGCTACACCTTC.

The rearrangement links TRBV9 to TRBJ1-2, with D perhaps matching TRBD1 (5 bases). The CDR3 extends over 15 amino acids. V was shortened by 3 bases and J by 2 bases, with 14 bases between the two germline ends. Germline CDR1 reads SGDLS; CDR2 reads YYNGEE. CDR3 in DNA: TGTGCCAGCAGCGCCAGCGAGACAGAGAACTATGGCTACACCTTC. It yields the protein CASSASETENYGYTF.

In DNA form, the CDR3 reads TGTGCCAGCAGTTTCGTAGGGGCCGGTGGCTACACCTTC. This translates into CASSFVGAGGYTF. The V and J genes are TRBV28 and TRBJ1-2, with a tentative D call TRBD1 (5 bases). Germline V gene lookup returns CDR1 MDHEN and CDR2 SYDVKM. This CDR3 is 13 amino acids long. V was pared by 3 bases and J by 7 bases, with 12 bases between.

This clone was seen once. The chain combines TRBV7-9 with TRBJ2-3; 9 nucleotides match TRBD1. This CDR3 has 15 amino acids. After removal of 3 bases from V and 5 bases from J, the junction contained 6 bases not matched to a gene. Germline CDR1 is SEHNR and CDR2 is FQNEAQ (reference sequence). The CDR3 bases are TGTGCCAGCAGCTTGGAACAGGGGGCGCGAGATACGCAGTATTTT. Amino acid sequence: CASSLEQGARDTQYF. Looking up the rest from reference TRBV7-9 and TRBJ2-3 gives the full variable domain: DTGVSQNPRHKITKRGQNVTFRCDPISEHNRLYWYRQTLGQGPEFLTYFQNEAQLEKSRLLSDRFSAERPKGSFSTLEIQRTEQGDSAMYLCASSLEQGARDTQYFGPGTRLTVL.

The chain carries TRBV15 and TRBJ2-7; D gene uncertain. Germline values: CDR1 LNHNV, CDR2 YYDKDF (reference sequence). The V gene lost 0 bases and the J gene lost 3 bases, with 6 bases spanning the gap. The CDR3 loop spans 13 amino acids. CDR3 coding DNA: TGTGCCACCAGCAGAGATAACAGCTACGAGCAGTACTTC. It is translated as CATSRDNSYEQYF.

In its sample, this clone was seen once. The rearrangement links TRBV7-2 to TRBJ2-7; possibly TRBD2 for D (6 bases). V lost 5 bases and J 2 bases, leaving 13 bases between the germline ends. Germline CDR1 reads SGHTA; CDR2 reads FQGNSA. The CDR3 covers 14 residues. In nucleotides, the CDR3 is TGTGCCAGCAGCCCAGAGGGCGGGACCTACGAGCAGTACTTC. It specifies CASSPEGGTYEQYF.

The chain uses TRBV5-5 and TRBJ2-6, with unresolved D. V was trimmed by 5 bases and J by 0 bases, leaving 9 bases between them. Germline V gene sequence: CDR1 SGHKS, CDR2 YYEKEE (reference sequence). This CDR3 has 15 amino acids. The CDR3 here is CASRKDSSGANVLTF. The CDR3 DNA reads as TGTGCCAGCAGGAAAGATAGCTCTGGGGCCAACGTCCTGACTTTC.

The chain is built from TRBV7-3 and TRBJ2-1; D is possibly TRBD1 (6 bases). V lost 4 bases to trimming and J lost 4 bases, with 8 bases between them. The germline V gene has CDR1 SGHTA and CDR2 FQGTGA. The length of the CDR3 is 13 residues. The CDR3 is CASSSTGYNEQFF. Written as DNA, the CDR3 is TGTGCCAGCAGCTCGACAGGTTACAATGAGCAGTTCTTC.

This chain connects TRBV4-3 to TRBJ2-7, with D maybe TRBD1 (6 bases). Germline lookup yields CDR1 LGHNA and CDR2 YSLEER. V was cut by 4 bases and J by 3 bases, with 13 bases left in between. The length of the CDR3 is 14 residues. CDR3 DNA: TGCGCCAGCAGCCGCTACTGGGGGCTCTACGAGCAGTACTTC. Translated, it gives CASSRYWGLYEQYF.

This CDR3 is CASSPGVGASSGYTF. In nucleotides, the CDR3 is TGCGCCAGCAGCCCTGGGGTGGGGGCAAGTTCTGGCTACACCTTC. V usage is TRBV5-1 and J usage is TRBJ1-2, with D possibly TRBD1 on 6 matching bases. This CDR3 region has 15 residues. The germline gives CDR1 SGHRS, CDR2 YFSETQ. V lost 4 bases to trimming and J lost 7 bases, with 20 bases between them.